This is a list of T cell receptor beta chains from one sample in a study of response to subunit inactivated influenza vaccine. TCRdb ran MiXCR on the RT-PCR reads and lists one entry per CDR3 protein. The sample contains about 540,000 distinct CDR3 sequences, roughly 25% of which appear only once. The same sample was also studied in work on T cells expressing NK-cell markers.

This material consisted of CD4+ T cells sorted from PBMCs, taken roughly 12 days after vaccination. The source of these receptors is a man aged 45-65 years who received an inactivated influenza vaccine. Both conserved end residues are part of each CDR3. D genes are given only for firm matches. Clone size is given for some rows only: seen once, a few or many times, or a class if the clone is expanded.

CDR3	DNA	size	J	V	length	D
CSVGTGLSLYEQYF	TGCAGCGTTGGAACAGGGTTATCTCTTTACGAGCAGTACTTC	many	TRBJ2-7	TRBV29-1	14	.
CASSYSLSSGINYGYTF	TGTGCCAGCAGCTACTCTCTTTCGTCCGGAATTAACTATGGCTACACCTTC	few	TRBJ1-2	TRBV6-5	17	.
CASSLVWQGAYEQYF	TGTGCCAGCAGTTTAGTCTGGCAGGGGGCCTACGAGCAGTACTTC	.	TRBJ2-7	TRBV28	15	TRBD1
CASSLSLGERETQYF	TGTGCCAGCAGTTTATCGCTTGGTGAGCGAGAGACCCAGTACTTC	few	TRBJ2-5	TRBV27	15	.
CASATVRGIQETQYF	TGTGCCAGCGCCACTGTCAGAGGAATACAAGAGACCCAGTACTTC	.	TRBJ2-5	TRBV7-2	15	.
CASSLAGLEGYTF	TGTGCCAGCAGCTTAGCAGGGCTGGAGGGCTACACCTTC	few	TRBJ1-2	TRBV7-2	13	.
CASSLWISESSYEQYF	TGTGCCAGCAGCTTATGGATAAGCGAGAGCTCCTACGAGCAGTACTTC	.	TRBJ2-7	TRBV7-2	16	.
CASGEVMQYF	TGCGCCAGCGGGGAGGTGATGCAGTATTTT	.	TRBJ2-3	TRBV10-2	10	.
CASSSRTGRATQYF	TGTGCCAGCAGCAGTCGGACAGGGAGAGCTACGCAGTATTTT	.	TRBJ2-3	TRBV5-6	14	TRBD1
CASSQVVRDRGMNTEAFF	TGCGCCAGCAGCCAAGTCGTCCGGGACAGGGGGATGAACACTGAAGCTTTCTTT	many	TRBJ1-1	TRBV4-1	18	TRBD1
CASSQGEVQPQHF	TGTGCCAGCAGCCAGGGGGAGGTTCAGCCCCAGCATTTT	.	TRBJ1-5	TRBV7-2	13	TRBD1
CASSGSSGGSYEQYF	TGTGCCAGCAGTGGGAGTAGCGGAGGATCGTACGAGCAGTACTTC	.	TRBJ2-7	TRBV28	15	.
CASSVRGPETQYF	TGTGCCAGCAGCGTCAGGGGGCCTGAGACCCAGTACTTC	once	TRBJ2-5	TRBV9	13	TRBD1
CASSPYRTSGYDQYF	TGTGCCAGCAGTCCTTACCGGACATCGGGGTACGACCAGTACTTC	.	TRBJ2-7	TRBV27	15	.
CASSSEDTIYF	TGCGCCAGCAGTTCCGAGGACACCATATATTTT	few	TRBJ1-3	TRBV5-1	11	.
CSAGKLRNEQFF	TGCAGTGCTGGCAAACTCCGCAATGAGCAGTTCTTC	few	TRBJ2-1	TRBV20-1	12	.
CASSLVGTGKDEQYF	TGCGCCAGCAGCTTGGTTGGGACAGGGAAGGACGAGCAGTACTTC	many	TRBJ2-7	TRBV5-1	15	TRBD1
CASSMTVVSYNEQFF	TGCGCCAGCAGCATGACAGTCGTCTCCTACAATGAGCAGTTCTTC	few	TRBJ2-1	TRBV5-1	15	.
CSAGTSGARRTDTQYF	TGCAGTGCCGGGACTAGCGGGGCTCGACGCACAGATACGCAGTATTTT	few	TRBJ2-3	TRBV20-1	16	TRBD2
CASSQVDGANVLTF	TGTGCCAGCAGCCAAGTGGATGGGGCCAACGTCCTGACTTTC	.	TRBJ2-6	TRBV3-1	14	.
CASSIPGLAGDEQYF	TGTGCCAGCAGCATTCCGGGACTAGCGGGAGACGAGCAGTACTTC	.	TRBJ2-7	TRBV5-4	15	TRBD2
CASSYAFGDSPLHF	TGTGCCAGCAGTTACGCTTTCGGGGATTCACCCCTCCACTTT	.	TRBJ1-6	TRBV6-5	14	.
CASSLPGLEYEQYF	TGTGCCAGCAGCCTTCCGGGACTAGAGTACGAGCAGTACTTC	few	TRBJ2-7	TRBV11-2	14	TRBD2
CASSQDSRGITGELFF	TGCGCCAGCAGCCAAGATTCCCGGGGTATCACCGGGGAGCTGTTTTTT	.	TRBJ2-2	TRBV4-1	16	.
CASSLVGYTGELFF	TGTGCCAGCAGCTTAGTAGGGTACACCGGGGAGCTGTTTTTT	few	TRBJ2-2	TRBV7-2	14	.
CASTFGGYEQYF	TGTGCCAGCACCTTTGGGGGTTACGAGCAGTACTTC	many	TRBJ2-7	TRBV12-3/TRBV12-4	12	.
CASSWASGGPITGELFF	TGTGCCAGCAGTTGGGCTAGCGGGGGGCCGATTACCGGGGAGCTGTTTTTT	many	TRBJ2-2	TRBV12-3/TRBV12-4	17	TRBD2
CASSPGYADAIYF	TGTGCCAGCAGTCCCGGATACGCAGACGCCATATATTTT	.	TRBJ1-3	TRBV6-6	13	.
CASSAGLAEETQYF	TGTGCCAGCAGCGCCGGACTAGCGGAAGAGACCCAGTACTTC	few	TRBJ2-5	TRBV9	14	TRBD2
CASAQKGQGGNEQFF	TGCGCCAGTGCCCAGAAAGGACAGGGCGGCAATGAGCAGTTCTTC	few	TRBJ2-1	TRBV5-1	15	TRBD1